This TCR beta chain comes out of a study of cytomegalovirus exposure and HLA in healthy donors. At the level of the study: An early data release held tens of millions of unique TCRs from HLA-typed donors.

Worth noting for this clone: Its antigen is unknown.

Germline CDR1 reads MNHNS; CDR2 reads SASEGT. The length of the CDR3 is 14 residues. V was clipped by 7 bases and J by 3 bases; unmatched bases: 6. Study-level findings and limits: Most CMV-associated TCR beta chains appeared HLA-restricted in a later analysis. By HLA locus, TCR association rates varied in a later analysis, with DRB1 showing the most and HLA-C the fewest. What a later analysis reportedly showed was that an Asian-associated ancestry cluster had fewer N-insertions than the approximately 700-donor mean.

This PCR relied on a set of 60 Vbeta primers and 13 Jbeta primers. The data were produced by immunoSEQ multiplex PCR, yet TCRdb's version contains in-frame clones alone and is incomplete. The sample shows about 180,000 clones, 80% to 90% of them seen only once. This sequence joins TRBV6-1 and TRBJ1-5; TRBD1 matches at 7 bases. This receptor was identified in a girl aged 2-15 years in good health and CMV-seropositive. Sequencing input: PBMCs. For the CDR3, the DNA is TGTGCCAGCAACAAAGACAGGGTCAATCAGCCCCAGCATTTT. Its translation is CASNKDRVNQPQHF.